Sequencing of this TCR beta chain was carried out in a study of shared clonotypes between healthy human individuals. Overall study context: Donor ages ranged 18 to 49 years: a couple of women, a few men. Three plates each covered CD4 naive and memory; CD8 naive two, CD8 memory one. Broader study findings: Naive subsets typically showed greater estimated richness than memory subsets.

The CDR3 extends over 11 amino acids. Trimming shortened V by 5 bases and J by 7 bases, and 8 bases separated the two germline ends. Germline CDR1 DFQATT, CDR2 SNEGSKA (reference sequence). CD45RO-negative cells were positively selected for CCR7, leaving out terminally differentiated effector memory CD45RA+ cells. Libraries were prepared by immunoSEQ multiplex PCR; TCRdb keeps only in-frame clonotypes and omits some of them. The table has about 2 million clones, about 95% seen once. With respect to this clone: Its antigen remains unidentified.

Sequenced sample: naive CD8+ T cells sorted from blood. The chain uses TRBV20-1 and TRBJ2-2; no clear D gene. The sequence was collected from a man aged 18-30 years in good health. This CDR3 reads CSALLIGELFF. As DNA, the CDR3 is TGCAGTGCTTTACTAATCGGGGAGCTGTTTTTT.